Presented here are 32 T cell receptor beta chains from one specimen sequenced in a study of T cells in women clearing cervical HPV infection. Data came from immunoSEQ multiplex PCR; TCRdb stores just in-frame clones and leaves some out. This repertoire includes approximately 15,000 clones. Sequencing used blood buffy coat. These receptors originate from a woman between 18 and 69 years old with a cervical HPV16 infection that either progressed to CIN3+ or cleared (not recorded which).

Note on this clone: The read stops 3 residues short of the end of the CDR3; the missing end is completed from the germline J gene. J is TRBJ1-5 and V is TRBV12-3 or TRBV12-4; D unresolved. Trimming left V 5 bases short and J 1 base short, with 15 bases between. The CDR3 spans 16 residues. Partial CDR3 DNA: TGTGCCAGCAGTGGGCCCTTAGGGTCGAGCAATCAGCCC. Translated, it gives CASSGPLGSSNQP. The CDR3, in full, reads CASSGPLGSSNQPQHF.

CDR3 bases read: TGTGCCAGCAGTATCGGGTACAGGGAGTTATCACCG. Its protein product is CASSIGYRELSP. The full CDR3 sequence reads CASSIGYRELSPLFF. The chain recombines TRBV2 with TRBJ2-2; possibly TRBD1 for D (6 bases). Sequencing ends 3 residues short of the CDR3 end; the germline J gene provides the rest. The CDR3 totals 15 residues. From germline, CDR1 is SNHLY and CDR2 FYNNEI.

About this clone itself: The read terminates 3 residues ahead of where the CDR3 ends, so the germline J gene completes it. The chain uses TRBV28 and TRBJ2-3; D tentatively reads TRBD1 or TRBD2 (7 bases each). From germline, CDR1 is MDHEN and CDR2 SYDVKM. This CDR3 is 15 amino acids long. The ends were cut back, 4 bases at V and 5 bases at J, with 16 bases in the middle. This chain's CDR3 is CASSSQTGRGDTQYF. The DNA read from the CDR3 is TGTGCCAGCAGTTCCCAGACAGGGAGGGGAGATACG.

For this clone: The read stops 3 residues short of the end of the CDR3; the missing end is completed from the germline J gene. The rearrangement joins TRBV5-1 to TRBJ1-2; 8 bases agree with TRBD1. CDR3 length: 13 amino acids. Germline V CDR1 and CDR2: SGHRS, YFSETQ. The part of the CDR3 DNA that was read is TGCGCCAGCAGCTTAAGGACAGGGCCCGGC. Translated, it gives CASSLRTGPG. The full CDR3 sequence reads CASSLRTGPGYTF.

With regard to this clone: The read ends 3 residues before the CDR3 terminus; that terminus is restored from the germline J gene. The chain combines TRBV5-1 with TRBJ2-3; 9 bases align to TRBD1. V shed 6 bases, J shed 7 bases, and the junction held 12 bases outside the gene matches. The CDR3 totals 15 residues. CDR1 SGHRS and CDR2 YFSETQ come from the germline V gene. CDR3 DNA (partial): TGCGCCAGCACTACCGGGACAGGGATATTGAATACG. Residues: CASTTGTGILNT. The CDR3, in full, reads CASTTGTGILNTQYF.

A note on this clone: An end of the junction does not agree with germline; a read error may underlie this. The DNA ends 3 residues before the CDR3 does, and the rest of the CDR3 is filled in from the germline J gene. The sample holds other DNA sequences that translate to the same CDR3. The chain is built from TRBV7-6 and TRBJ1-3, with 7 nucleotides matching TRBD1. Looked up from germline, CDR1 is SGHVS and CDR2 is FNYEAQ. This CDR3 is 12 amino acids long. Partial CDR3 DNA: TGTGCCAGCAGATCAGGGGGAAACACA. Amino acid sequence: CASRSGGNT. In full, the CDR3 is CASRSGGNTIYF.

A word on this clone: The CDR3 end lies 3 residues beyond the end of the read and is filled in from the germline J gene. The chain carries TRBV11-2 and TRBJ1-3; D gene unclear. CDR3 length: 13 amino acids. V was pared by 5 bases and J by 4 bases, with 9 bases between. Germline-derived CDR1 and CDR2 are SGHAT and FQNNGV. The CDR3 reads CASSPLQGNTIYF. The part of the CDR3 DNA that was read is TGTGCCAGCAGCCCTTTACAGGGAAACACC.

The CDR3 region is CASSTEVANYGYTF. The part of the CDR3 DNA that was read is TGTGCCAGCAGTACAGAGGTCGCTAACTATGGC. The rearrangement joins TRBV7-9 to TRBJ1-2; no reliable D call. Read coverage stops 3 residues before the CDR3 terminus; the germline J gene supplies the remainder. The germline gives CDR1 SEHNR, CDR2 FQNEAQ (reference sequence). The V gene lost 6 bases and the J gene lost 0 bases, with 11 bases spanning the gap. CDR3 size: 14 residues.

On this clone: The CDR3 goes on 3 residues after the read ends, and that part is filled in from the germline J gene. The chain combines TRBV5-1 with TRBJ2-7; TRBD2 matches 8 bases. CDR3 length equals 14 residues. Germline loops: CDR1 SGHRS, CDR2 YFSETQ. J lost 6 bases, V lost 0 bases, and 5 bases had no gene match. CDR3: CASSLGGTRTEQYF. Incomplete CDR3 DNA: TGCGCCAGCAGCTTGGGAGGGACTAGAACCGAG.

Incomplete CDR3 DNA: TGTGCCACCAGTGACCCGGGACAGGGGCTGACAGATACG. Its protein is CATSDPGQGLTDT. The full CDR3 protein is CATSDPGQGLTDTQYF. This chain joins TRBV24-1 and TRBJ2-3, with 10 bases identical to TRBD1. The read terminates 3 residues before the CDR3 end, so the remaining end is supplied by the germline J gene. Trimming at V came to 4 bases and at J to 3 bases, leaving 6 bases not matched to a gene. The CDR3 is made up of 16 amino acids. Germline CDR1 and CDR2: KGHDR and SFDVKD.

As concerns this clone: The read ends 3 residues before the CDR3 terminus; that terminus is restored from the germline J gene. The chain employs TRBV6-2 or TRBV6-3 and TRBJ2-7; D may be TRBD2 (6 bases). The V end was cut by 5 bases, the J end by 5 bases, with 22 bases between. This CDR3 region has 16 residues. Germline CDR1 is MNHEY and CDR2 is SVGEGT. Incomplete CDR3 DNA: TGTGCCAGCAGTACCCCCGGAAGGGGACTCGTCCACGAG. Residues: CASSTPGRGLVHE. In full, the CDR3 is CASSTPGRGLVHEQYF.

As concerns this clone: The CDR3 is cut off 3 residues early in the read; its end comes from the germline J gene. The chain has TRBV5-1 and TRBJ2-3; 8 nucleotides line up with TRBD2. V lost 0 bases and J lost 0; bases outside the gene matches: 0. The CDR3 runs to 15 residues. Germline lookup yields CDR1 SGHRS and CDR2 YFSETQ. Here the CDR3 reads CASSLGGGSTDTQYF. The part of the CDR3 DNA that was read is TGCGCCAGCAGCTTGGGCGGGGGGAGCACAGATACG.

Remarks on this clone: The read is 3 residues too short to cover the CDR3 end, so that end is filled in from the germline J gene. This chain uses TRBV2 with TRBJ1-2; tentatively, D is TRBD1 (6 bases). V was cut by 3 bases and J by 4 bases, with 9 bases left in between. Per germline, CDR1 SNHLY and CDR2 FYNNEI. The length of the CDR3 is 13 residues. CDR3 protein: CASSEDRIYGYTF. The covered CDR3 bases are TGTGCCAGCAGTGAGGACAGAATCTATGGC.

In regard to this clone: The CDR3 end is not reached by the read, which stops 3 residues before it; the germline J gene fills it in. The chain couples TRBV7-2 to TRBJ2-5, with 7 bases that match TRBD2. V was clipped by 1 base and J by 2 bases; unmatched bases: 4. Germline-derived CDR1 and CDR2 are SGHTA and FQGNSA. This CDR3 is 15 amino acids long. The CDR3: CASSLGWGGQETQYF. The CDR3 bases that were read are TGTGCCAGCAGCTTAGGATGGGGGGGGCAAGAGACC.

Turning to this clone: Read data end 3 residues before the CDR3 end; the end is taken from the germline J gene. The J gene is TRBJ2-3, the V gene TRBV7-9, with D tentatively TRBD1 (5 bases). The CDR3 has 14 amino acids. In germline, CDR1 is SEHNR, CDR2 FQNEAQ (reference sequence). CDR3 in amino acids: CASSLVQGKETQYF. The part of the CDR3 DNA that was read is TGTGCCAGCAGCTTAGTGCAGGGAAAAGAGACG.

As to this clone: The sequence runs out 3 residues before the end of the CDR3; the remainder is reconstructed from the germline J gene. The rearrangement joins TRBV18 to TRBJ2-1, with 7 bases lining up with TRBD1. CDR3 length equals 15 residues. Trimming at V came to 2 bases and at J to 6 bases, leaving 7 bases not matched to a gene. Germline loops: CDR1 KGHSH, CDR2 LQKENI. The CDR3 DNA, read in part, is TGTGCCAGCTCACCATCGGTACAGGGGATCAATGAG. As protein: CASSPSVQGINE. The full CDR3 protein reads CASSPSVQGINEQFF.

Turning to this clone: Read data end 3 residues before the CDR3 end; the end is taken from the germline J gene. This chain connects TRBV5-4 to TRBJ1-2; 8 nucleotides align to TRBD1. Germline V CDR1 and CDR2: SGHNT, YYREEE (reference sequence). Trimming at V came to 0 bases and at J to 3 bases, leaving 1 base not matched to a gene. This CDR3 comprises 14 residues. CDR3: CASSLGGQDYGYTF. The part of the CDR3 DNA that was read is TGTGCCAGCAGCTTGGGGGGACAGGACTATGGC. Complete variable domain (other parts from reference TRBV5-4 and TRBJ1-2): ETGVTQSPTHLIKTRGQQVTLRCSSQSGHNTVSWYQQALGQGPQFIFQYYREEENGRGNFPPRFSGLQFPNYSSELNVNALELDDSALYLCASSLGGQDYGYTFGSGTRLTVV.

With regard to this clone: The observed sequence ends 3 residues before the CDR3 terminus, with the missing tail filled in from the germline J gene. V usage is TRBV6-4 and J usage is TRBJ2-1; the D gene is possibly TRBD2 (5 bases). The ends were cut back, 3 bases at V and 6 bases at J, with 9 bases in the middle. Germline CDR1 and CDR2: MRHNA and SNTAGT. This CDR3 contains 13 residues. The CDR3: CASSEGRGNEQFF. The CDR3 DNA, read in part, is TGTGCCAGCAGTGAGGGTCGGGGCAATGAG.

In the case of this clone: The sequenced fragment ends 3 residues before the CDR3 boundary, so the rest is inferred from the germline J gene. The chain employs TRBV5-1 and TRBJ2-3; 9 nucleotides align to TRBD1. This CDR3 has 14 amino acids. V lost 7 bases to trimming and J lost 3 bases; unmatched junction nucleotides: 6. Germline V lookup: CDR1 SGHRS, CDR2 YFSETQ. CDR3 amino acids: CASESGQGTDTQYF. The DNA read from the CDR3 is TGCGCCAGCGAATCAGGACAGGGGACAGATACG.

A word on this clone: Coverage ceases 3 residues before the CDR3 finishes, and the germline J gene fills in the end. The chain has TRBV5-6 and TRBJ1-2; TRBD1 agrees at 9 bases. Germline V gives CDR1 SGHDT, CDR2 YYEEEE. This CDR3 is built from 15 residues. The J segment lost 7 bases and the V segment lost 4 bases, leaving 11 bases of the junction unmatched. The CDR3: CASSGGEKTGGGYTF. The sequenced CDR3 bases are TGTGCCAGCAGCGGTGGCGAGAAGACAGGGGGTGGC.

On this clone: The read is 3 residues too short to cover the CDR3 end, so that end is filled in from the germline J gene. The rearrangement uses TRBV12-3 or TRBV12-4 and TRBJ2-4; D remains unclear. CDR3 length: 13 amino acids. The V gene lost 2 bases and the J gene lost 9 bases, with 11 bases spanning the gap. CDR3 sequence: CASSLLAVTIQYF. Partial CDR3 DNA: TGTGCCAGCAGTTTATTGGCGGTGACCATT.

Notes on this clone: The sequenced fragment ends 3 residues before the CDR3 boundary, so the rest is inferred from the germline J gene. The rearrangement joins TRBV18 to TRBJ2-5; no clear D. V lost 2 bases and J 3 bases, leaving 7 bases between the germline ends. There are 13 residues in the CDR3. In germline, CDR1 is KGHSH, CDR2 LQKENI. This chain's CDR3 is CASSPFKEETQYF. Partial CDR3 DNA: TGTGCCAGCTCACCATTTAAGGAAGAGACC.

Concerning this clone itself: The missing CDR3 end, 3 residues past where the read stops, is filled in from the germline J gene. The chain combines TRBV29-1 with TRBJ2-5; D remains ambiguous. The germline gives CDR1 SQVTM, CDR2 ANQGSEA. The CDR3 spans 13 residues. V shed 4 bases and J shed 0 bases, with 9 bases lying between them. The CDR3 loop is CSVGRSDQETQYF. CDR3 DNA (partial): TGCAGCGTTGGACGGAGCGACCAAGAGACC.

On this clone itself: A read error may account for a junction end that differs from germline. The CDR3 extends 3 residues past the end of the read, so its final part is completed from the germline J gene. The sample contains more than one DNA sequence encoding this CDR3. V and J are TRBV19 and TRBJ1-3; 7 nucleotides match TRBD1. The CDR3 totals 17 residues. CDR1 is LNHDA, CDR2 SQIVND, per germline (reference sequence). The covered CDR3 bases are TGTGCCAGTAGTCCCCTAACAGGGGCCAAAAGTGGAAACACG. This gives the protein CASSPLTGAKSGNT. The complete CDR3 reads CASSPLTGAKSGNTIYF. The full variable domain, in which reference TRBV19 and TRBJ1-3 provide the parts outside the CDR3, is DGGITQSPKYLFRKEGQNVTLSCEQNLNHDAMYWYRQDPGQGLRLIYYSQIVNDFQKGDIAEGYSVSREKKESFPLTVTSAQKNPTAFYLCASSPLTGAKSGNTIYFGEGSWLTVV.

Concerning this clone itself: The read finishes 3 residues shy of the CDR3 end, and the germline J gene is used to complete it. The chain links TRBV10-3 to TRBJ1-6; D is unresolved. The CDR3 loop spans 13 amino acids. In germline, CDR1 is ENHRY, CDR2 SYGVKD. CDR3 DNA (partial): TGTGCCATCAGTGAGTCGGAGGGTAGGTCC. This codes for CAISESEGRS. The full CDR3 is CAISESEGRSLHF.

As to this clone: The read is 3 residues too short to cover the CDR3 end, so that end is filled in from the germline J gene. The chain has TRBV7-6 and TRBJ2-3; maybe TRBD2 (6 bases). Trimming removed 5 bases from V and 2 bases from J, with 17 bases in between. This CDR3 contains 16 residues. Looked up from germline, CDR1 is SGHVS and CDR2 is FNYEAQ. Partial CDR3 DNA: TGTGCCAGCAGCGCACAAGCGGGCAGGGCCACAGATACG. It codes for CASSAQAGRATDT. The full CDR3 protein reads CASSAQAGRATDTQYF.

Worth noting for this clone: From the germline J gene comes the end of the CDR3, since the read stops 3 residues before it. The chain links TRBV11-3 to TRBJ2-1; TRBD2 matches at 11 bases. The germline V gene has CDR1 SGHNT and CDR2 YENEEA. This CDR3 has 15 amino acids. Trimming removed 6 bases from V and 8 bases from J; junction bases left unmatched: 9. The CDR3 bases that were read are TGTGCCAGCAGGCTAACTAGCGGGGGTAGGTATGAG. Translating it yields CASRLTSGGRYE. The entire CDR3 protein is CASRLTSGGRYEQFF.

Worth noting for this clone: The read ends 3 residues early relative to the CDR3; the germline J gene fills the gap. This chain connects TRBV20-1 to TRBJ2-3; TRBD2 agrees at 12 bases. The CDR3 covers 17 residues. Unmatched junction bases numbered 8, after V lost 0 bases and J lost 4 bases. Germline lookup yields CDR1 DFQATT and CDR2 SNEGSKA (reference sequence). The part of the CDR3 DNA that was read is TGCAGTGCTAGAGATCCAGATCTAGCGGGAGGGCCAGATACG. It is translated as CSARDPDLAGGPDT. The entire CDR3 protein is CSARDPDLAGGPDTQYF.

Of note for this clone: The sequence runs out 3 residues before the end of the CDR3; the remainder is reconstructed from the germline J gene. The gene calls are TRBV5-6 and TRBJ2-4; possibly TRBD2 for D (6 bases). Germline V gene sequence: CDR1 SGHDT, CDR2 YYEEEE. The CDR3 sequence is 14 residues long. Incomplete CDR3 DNA: TGTGCCAGCAGCCGGGACTCCAAAAACTATGGT. It is translated as CASSRDSKNYG. The complete CDR3 reads CASSRDSKNYGQYF.

About this clone: Read data end 3 residues before the CDR3 end; the end is taken from the germline J gene. The chain carries TRBV7-2 and TRBJ1-6; D is ambiguous. V lost 1 base and J 8 bases, leaving 12 bases between the germline ends. The CDR3 extends over 15 amino acids. Germline loops: CDR1 SGHTA, CDR2 FQGNSA. The DNA read from the CDR3 is TGTGCCAGCAGCTTAGGCCATCCCCGGGATTCACCC. As protein: CASSLGHPRDSP. The entire CDR3 reads CASSLGHPRDSPLHF.

Remarks on this clone: The read falls 3 residues short of the CDR3 end, and the missing part is taken from the germline J gene. The chain uses TRBV7-8 and TRBJ2-4, with D perhaps TRBD2 (5 bases). Looked up from germline, CDR1 is SGHVS and CDR2 is FQNEAQ. The CDR3 has 14 amino acids. The DNA read from the CDR3 is TGTGCCAGCAGCTTAGATACGGGGAACTATGGT. Protein sequence: CASSLDTGNYG. The whole CDR3 region reads CASSLDTGNYGQYF.

On this clone: The read stops 3 residues short of the end of the CDR3; the missing end is completed from the germline J gene. The genes are TRBV7-9 and TRBJ2-1; D is undetermined. Trimming cost V 2 bases and J 8 bases, with 13 bases left between them. Germline V lookup: CDR1 SEHNR, CDR2 FQNEAQ (reference sequence). CDR3 length: 14 amino acids. This CDR3 reads CASSLQDPRHEQFF. CDR3 bases read: TGTGCCAGCAGCTTACAGGATCCCCGGCATGAG.